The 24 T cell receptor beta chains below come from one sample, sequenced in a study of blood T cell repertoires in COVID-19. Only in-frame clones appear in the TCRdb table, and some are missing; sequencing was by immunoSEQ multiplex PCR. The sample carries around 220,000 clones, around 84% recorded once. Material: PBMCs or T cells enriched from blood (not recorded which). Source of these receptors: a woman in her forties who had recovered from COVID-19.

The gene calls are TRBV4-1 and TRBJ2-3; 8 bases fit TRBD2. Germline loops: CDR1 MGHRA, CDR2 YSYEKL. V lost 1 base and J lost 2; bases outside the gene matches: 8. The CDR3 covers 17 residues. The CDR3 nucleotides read TGCGCCAGCAGCCAAGCGGGAGGGCCAGGGCCCACAGATACGCAGTATTTT. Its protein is CASSQAGGPGPTDTQYF.

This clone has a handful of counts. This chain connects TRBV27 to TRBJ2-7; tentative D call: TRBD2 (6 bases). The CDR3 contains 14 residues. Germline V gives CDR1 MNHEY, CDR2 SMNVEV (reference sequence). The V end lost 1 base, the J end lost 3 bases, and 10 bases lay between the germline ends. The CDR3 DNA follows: TGTGCCAGCAGTTTATTTCAGGGAGGCTACGAGCAGTACTTC. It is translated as CASSLFQGGYEQYF.

The CDR3: CASSLEVQRPDTQYF. CDR3 coding DNA: TGTGCCAGCAGCTTGGAAGTTCAGCGTCCAGATACGCAGTATTTT. The V call is TRBV5-4, the J call TRBJ2-3; D unclear. Deletions cut 0 bases from V and 4 bases from J, with 12 bases between. This CDR3 is 15 amino acids long. From germline, CDR1 is SGHNT and CDR2 YYREEE (reference sequence). Full variable domain (missing parts from reference TRBV5-4 and TRBJ2-3): ETGVTQSPTHLIKTRGQQVTLRCSSQSGHNTVSWYQQALGQGPQFIFQYYREEENGRGNFPPRFSGLQFPNYSSELNVNALELDDSALYLCASSLEVQRPDTQYFGPGTRLTVL.

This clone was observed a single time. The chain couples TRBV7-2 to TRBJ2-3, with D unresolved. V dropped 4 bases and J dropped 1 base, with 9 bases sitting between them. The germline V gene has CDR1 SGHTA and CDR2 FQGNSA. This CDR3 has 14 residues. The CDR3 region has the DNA TGTGCCAGCAGCTCTTACACCGGCACAGATACGCAGTATTTT. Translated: CASSSYTGTDTQYF.

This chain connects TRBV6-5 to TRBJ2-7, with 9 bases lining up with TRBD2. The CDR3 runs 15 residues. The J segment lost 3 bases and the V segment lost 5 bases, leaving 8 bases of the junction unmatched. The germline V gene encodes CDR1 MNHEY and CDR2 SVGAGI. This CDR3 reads CASSSLSGGNYEQYV. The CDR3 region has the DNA TGTGCCAGCAGTAGCCTTAGCGGGGGAAACTACGAGCAGTACGTC.

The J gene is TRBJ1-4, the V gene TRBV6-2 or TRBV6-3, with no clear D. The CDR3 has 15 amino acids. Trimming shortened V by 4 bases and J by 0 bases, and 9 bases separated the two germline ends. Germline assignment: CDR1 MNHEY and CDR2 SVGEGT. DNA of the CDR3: TGTGCCAGCAGTTCCGAGTTTGCAACTAATGAAAAACTGTTTTTT. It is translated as CASSSEFATNEKLFF.

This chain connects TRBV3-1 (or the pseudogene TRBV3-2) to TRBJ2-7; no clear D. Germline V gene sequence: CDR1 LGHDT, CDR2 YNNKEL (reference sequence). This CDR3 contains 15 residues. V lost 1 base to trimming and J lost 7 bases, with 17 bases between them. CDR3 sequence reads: CASSQGPTPTGEQYF. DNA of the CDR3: TGTGCCAGCAGCCAAGGCCCGACTCCGACCGGGGAGCAGTACTTC.

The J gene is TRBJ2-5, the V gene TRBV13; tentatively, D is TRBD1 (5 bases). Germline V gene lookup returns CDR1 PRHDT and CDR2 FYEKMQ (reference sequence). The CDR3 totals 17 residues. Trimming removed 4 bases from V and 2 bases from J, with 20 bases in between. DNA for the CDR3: TGTGCCAGCAGCTCACAGGCGGAACCCGGGCCACAAGAGACCCAGTACTTC. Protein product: CASSSQAEPGPQETQYF. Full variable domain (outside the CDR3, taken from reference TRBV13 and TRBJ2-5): AAGVIQSPRHLIKEKRETATLKCYPIPRHDTVYWYQQGPGQDPQFLISFYEKMQSDKGSIPDRFSAQQFSDYHSELNMSSLELGDSALYFCASSSQAEPGPQETQYFGPGTRLLVL.

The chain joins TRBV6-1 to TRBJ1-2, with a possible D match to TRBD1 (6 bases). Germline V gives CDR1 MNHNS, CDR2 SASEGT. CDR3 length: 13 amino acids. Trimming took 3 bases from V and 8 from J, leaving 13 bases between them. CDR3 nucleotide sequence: TGTGCCAGCAGTGAGGCAGGGCAGGGGGGCTACACCTTC. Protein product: CASSEAGQGGYTF.

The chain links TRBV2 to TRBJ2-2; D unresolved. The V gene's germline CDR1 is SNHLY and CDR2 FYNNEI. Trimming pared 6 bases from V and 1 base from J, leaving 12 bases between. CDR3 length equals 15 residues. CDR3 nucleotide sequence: TGTGCCAGCAGCCGTGCACACCTGAACACCGGGGAGCTGTTTTTT. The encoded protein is CASSRAHLNTGELFF.

In DNA form, the CDR3 reads TGTGCCAGCAGTGAACCCCCATACGAGCAGTACTTC. It encodes CASSEPPYEQYF. The chain links TRBV2 to TRBJ2-7; D unclear. There are 12 residues in the CDR3. The ends were cut back, 2 bases at V and 4 bases at J, with 6 bases in the middle. Per germline, CDR1 SNHLY and CDR2 FYNNEI. Together with reference TRBV2 and TRBJ2-7, the CDR3 gives the full variable domain: EPEVTQTPSHQVTQMGQEVILRCVPISNHLYFYWYRQILGQKVEFLVSFYNNEISEKSEIFDDQFSVERPDGSNFTLKIRSTKLEDSAMYFCASSEPPYEQYFGPGTRLTVT.

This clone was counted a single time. Here the CDR3 DNA reads TGTGCCAGCAACGACAGGGATTCCTACAATGAGCAGTTCTTC. Encoded protein: CASNDRDSYNEQFF. The chain carries TRBV7-9 and TRBJ2-1; 7 bases fit TRBD1. This CDR3 region has 14 residues. The germline gives CDR1 SEHNR, CDR2 FQNEAQ (reference sequence). With V trimmed by 7 bases and J by 1 base, 4 bases remained unmatched.

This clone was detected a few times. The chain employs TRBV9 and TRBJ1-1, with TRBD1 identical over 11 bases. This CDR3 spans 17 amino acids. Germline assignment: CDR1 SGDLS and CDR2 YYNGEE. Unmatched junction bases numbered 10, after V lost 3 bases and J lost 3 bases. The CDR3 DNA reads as TGTGCCAGCAGCGCTCACATTGGGACAGGGGGGCACACTGAAGCTTTCTTT. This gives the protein CASSAHIGTGGHTEAFF.

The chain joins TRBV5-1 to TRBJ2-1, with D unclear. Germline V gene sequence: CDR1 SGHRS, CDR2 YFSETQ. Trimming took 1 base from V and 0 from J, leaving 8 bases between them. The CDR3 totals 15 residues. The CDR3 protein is CASSLYGGSYNEQFF. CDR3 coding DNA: TGCGCCAGCAGCTTGTACGGCGGCTCCTACAATGAGCAGTTCTTC.

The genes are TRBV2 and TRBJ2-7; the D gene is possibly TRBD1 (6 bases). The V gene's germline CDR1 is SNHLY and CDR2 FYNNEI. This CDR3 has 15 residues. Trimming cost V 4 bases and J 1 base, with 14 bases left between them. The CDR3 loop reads CASSAAQGRSYEQYV. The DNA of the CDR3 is TGTGCCAGCAGTGCAGCACAGGGCCGATCCTACGAGCAGTACGTC.

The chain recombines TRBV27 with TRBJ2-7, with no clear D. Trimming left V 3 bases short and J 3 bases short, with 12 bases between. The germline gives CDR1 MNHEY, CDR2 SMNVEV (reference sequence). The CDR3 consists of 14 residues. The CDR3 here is CASSFYRENYEQYF. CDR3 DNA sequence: TGTGCCAGCAGTTTTTATCGCGAGAACTACGAGCAGTACTTC.

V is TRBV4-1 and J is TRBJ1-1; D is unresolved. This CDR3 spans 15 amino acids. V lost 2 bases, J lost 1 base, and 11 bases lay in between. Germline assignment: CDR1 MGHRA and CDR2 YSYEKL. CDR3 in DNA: TGCGCCAGCAGCCAAAGGAGTCTGGGGAACACTGAAGCTTTCTTT. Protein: CASSQRSLGNTEAFF.

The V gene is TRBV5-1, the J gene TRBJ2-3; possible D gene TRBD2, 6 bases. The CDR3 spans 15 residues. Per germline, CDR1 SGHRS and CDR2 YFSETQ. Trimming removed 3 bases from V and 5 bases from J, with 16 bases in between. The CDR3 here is CASSWDGGRRDTQYF. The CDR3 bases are TGCGCCAGCAGCTGGGATGGAGGGAGAAGAGATACGCAGTATTTT.

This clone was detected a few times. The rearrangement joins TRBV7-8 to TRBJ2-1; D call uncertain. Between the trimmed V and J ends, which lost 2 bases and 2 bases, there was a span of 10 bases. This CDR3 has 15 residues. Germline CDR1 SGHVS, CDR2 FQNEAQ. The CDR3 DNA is TGTGCCAGCAGCTTACGGAGCGCGACCTACAATGAGCAGTTCTTC. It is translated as CASSLRSATYNEQFF.

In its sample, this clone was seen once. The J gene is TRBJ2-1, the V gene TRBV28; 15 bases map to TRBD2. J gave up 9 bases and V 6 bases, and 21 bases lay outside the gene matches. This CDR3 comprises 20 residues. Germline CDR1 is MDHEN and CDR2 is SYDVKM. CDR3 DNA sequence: TGTGCCAGCAGCCGAACAGATATCTGGACTAGCGGGGGGGCCTGGGGTGAGCAGTTCTTC. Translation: CASSRTDIWTSGGAWGEQFF. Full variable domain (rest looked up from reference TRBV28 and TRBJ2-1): DVKVTQSSRYLVKRTGEKVFLECVQDMDHENMFWYRQDPGLGLRLIYFSYDVKMKEKGDIPEGYSVSREKKERFSLILESASTNQTSMYLCASSRTDIWTSGGAWGEQFFGPGTRLTVL.

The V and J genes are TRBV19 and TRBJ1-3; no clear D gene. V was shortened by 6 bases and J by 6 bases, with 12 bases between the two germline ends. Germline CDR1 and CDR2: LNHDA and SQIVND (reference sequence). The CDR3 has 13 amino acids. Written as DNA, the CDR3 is TGTGCCAGTAGGGCCCTTGAGGAAAACACCATATATTTT. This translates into CASRALEENTIYF.

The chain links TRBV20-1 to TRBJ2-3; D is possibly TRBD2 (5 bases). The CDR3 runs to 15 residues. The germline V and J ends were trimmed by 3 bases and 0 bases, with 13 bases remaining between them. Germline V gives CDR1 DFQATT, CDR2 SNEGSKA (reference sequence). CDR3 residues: CSASSAVRSTDTQYF. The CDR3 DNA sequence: TGCAGTGCTAGTTCAGCGGTTAGAAGCACAGATACGCAGTATTTT.

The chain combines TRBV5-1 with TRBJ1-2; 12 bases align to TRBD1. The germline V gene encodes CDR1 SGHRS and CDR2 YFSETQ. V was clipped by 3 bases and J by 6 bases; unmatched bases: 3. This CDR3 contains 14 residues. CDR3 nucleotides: TGCGCCAGCAGCTGGGGGACAGGGGGCGATGGCTACACCTTC. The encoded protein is CASSWGTGGDGYTF.

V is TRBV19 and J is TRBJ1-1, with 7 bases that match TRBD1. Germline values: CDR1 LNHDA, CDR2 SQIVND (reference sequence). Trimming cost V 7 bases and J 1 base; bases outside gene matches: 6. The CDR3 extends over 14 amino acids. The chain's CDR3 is CASTRQGTNTEAFF. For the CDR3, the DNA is TGTGCCAGTACCCGACAGGGAACGAACACTGAAGCTTTCTTT.